This TCR beta chain appears in the sequencing data of a study of cytomegalovirus exposure and HLA in healthy donors. Concerning this clone itself: Its specificity is unknown.

Regarding the study as a whole: Another analysis was done later, and it associated roughly 15,000 TCR beta sequences with HLA alleles at 0.05 false discovery rate. Cytomegalovirus association was listed for around 170 TCR beta chains.

PCR involved 60 Vbeta and 13 Jbeta primers. The protocol was immunoSEQ multiplex PCR, while the TCRdb copy is restricted to in-frame clones and leaves out a portion. The data contain over 150,000 clones, around two thirds of them seen just once; the ten biggest clones take up approximately 1.5%. This TCR was sampled from a man aged 45-65 years in good health and CMV-seronegative. Sequences were obtained from PBMCs.

Written as DNA, the CDR3 is TGTGCCAGCAGTTACCCCGCCGCGGGCAATCAGCCCCAGCATTTT. It codes for CASSYPAAGNQPQHF. The J gene is TRBJ1-5, the V gene TRBV6-6; D not resolved. The CDR3 totals 15 residues. The V gene's germline CDR1 is MNHNY and CDR2 SVGAGI (reference sequence). The V gene lost 2 bases and the J gene lost 2 bases, with 10 bases spanning the gap.